The clone carrying this TCR beta chain was counted a few times. As for time point: blood 2 weeks post-SBRT. Stated treatment: 15 Gy SBRT to primary tumor, nephrectomy 4 weeks later. This sample is drawn from a study of radiation and T cells in renal cell carcinoma. Method: immunoSEQ multiplex PCR; TCRdb's copy keeps in-frame clones and lacks some. This sample has about 130,000 clones, with around 82% found just once. Germline values: CDR1 KGHSH, CDR2 LQKENI. V was pared by 2 bases and J by 6 bases, with 8 bases between. The CDR3 runs to 13 residues. The starting material was blood, obtained from a patient whose treatment included radiotherapy and nephrectomy. This clonotype originated in a man aged 50-60 years with renal cell carcinoma. V is TRBV18 and J is TRBJ1-5; D gene uncertain. The CDR3 DNA sequence: TGTGCCAGCTCACCAGCTCCCGGTCAGCCCCAGCATTTT. This encodes CASSPAPGQPQHF.